This T cell receptor beta chain was recorded in a study of shared clonotypes between healthy human individuals. The naive CD8 population came from CD45RO-negative cells selected for CCR7, without terminally differentiated effector memory CD45RA+ cells. CDR3 length: 14 residues. V lost 4 bases to trimming and J lost 7 bases; unmatched junction nucleotides: 9. Germline assignment: CDR1 SNHLY and CDR2 FYNNEI. The assay was immunoSEQ multiplex PCR, and TCRdb's table has in-frame clones only and misses some. This table has about 2 million clones, just under 95% appearing once. The chain employs TRBV2 and TRBJ2-7; 8 positions match TRBD1. What was sequenced was naive CD8+ T cells sorted from blood. The TCR comes from a man aged 18 to 30 in good health. The CDR3 spells CASSGQGNLREQYF. Here the CDR3 DNA reads TGTGCCAGCAGTGGACAGGGGAATCTACGGGAGCAGTACTTC.